This T cell receptor beta chain was observed in a study of blood T cells in healthy people across ages. General study results and limits: Donor CMV status was unknown, possibly confounding expanded clonotype changes.

This clonotype appeared many times. Its antigen remains unidentified. V was pared by 6 bases and J by 5 bases, with 9 bases of the junction left unmatched. CDR3 length: 14 amino acids. Germline loops: CDR1 DFQATT, CDR2 SNEGSKA (reference sequence). Together with a sample-barcoded 5' primer, a J-beta primer mix was included in a second PCR lasting 7 to 11 cycles. TCRdb recomputed calls from the 5' RACE reads with MiXCR, one row per CDR3 protein. This sample has about 640,000 distinct CDR3 sequences, with about 30% found just once. The chain couples TRBV20-1 to TRBJ2-5; TRBD2 agrees at 10 bases. The clonotype originates from a woman over 75 in good health. Input material: blood. The CDR3 nucleotides read TGCAGTGCAAATCTAGCGGGGGTAAAGGAGACCCAGTACTTC. Protein product: CSANLAGVKETQYF.